The TCR beta chain described here comes from a study of blood T cells in healthy people across ages. CDR1 is SGHAT and CDR2 is FQNNGV in the germline V gene. CDR3 length equals 17 residues. Trimming left V 3 bases short and J 3 bases short, with 19 bases between. A second roughly 7 to 12 cycle PCR used barcoded and J-beta primers. The study obtained at least 2.5 million CDR3-containing paired-end reads from every sample. TCRdb fed the 5' RACE reads into MiXCR, producing one record per CDR3 protein. The profile shows about 1.5 million distinct CDR3 sequences, under 55% of them singletons. Donors each provided ten milliliters of peripheral blood. Every sample gave at least 5 micrograms of total RNA when it was extracted. General study results and limits: Compared with aged donors, long-lived donors showed fewer expanded clones, suggesting selection.

In its sample, this clonotype was seen a few times. The target antigen is unknown. The sequencing sample was made of blood. The clonotype comes from a young woman in good health. The chain joins TRBV11-2 to TRBJ2-3, with D perhaps TRBD2 (6 bases). Here the CDR3 DNA reads TGTGCCAGCAGCTTCGGGGGAGGACAAGTCTTGACAGATACGCAGTATTTT. It yields the protein CASSFGGGQVLTDTQYF.